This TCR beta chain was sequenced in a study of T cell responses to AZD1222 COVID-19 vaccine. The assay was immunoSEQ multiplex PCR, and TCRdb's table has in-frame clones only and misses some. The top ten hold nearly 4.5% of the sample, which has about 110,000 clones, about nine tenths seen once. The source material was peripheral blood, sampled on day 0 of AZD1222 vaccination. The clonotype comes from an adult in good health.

This chain's CDR3 is CASSFRRGAGEQFF. The CDR3, as DNA: TGTGCCAGCAGCTTCCGGCGGGGGGCTGGGGAGCAGTTCTTC. V and J are TRBV5-6 and TRBJ2-1; 8 nucleotides align to TRBD2. With V trimmed by 2 bases and J by 10 bases, 8 bases remained unmatched. The germline gives CDR1 SGHDT, CDR2 YYEEEE. There are 14 residues in the CDR3.